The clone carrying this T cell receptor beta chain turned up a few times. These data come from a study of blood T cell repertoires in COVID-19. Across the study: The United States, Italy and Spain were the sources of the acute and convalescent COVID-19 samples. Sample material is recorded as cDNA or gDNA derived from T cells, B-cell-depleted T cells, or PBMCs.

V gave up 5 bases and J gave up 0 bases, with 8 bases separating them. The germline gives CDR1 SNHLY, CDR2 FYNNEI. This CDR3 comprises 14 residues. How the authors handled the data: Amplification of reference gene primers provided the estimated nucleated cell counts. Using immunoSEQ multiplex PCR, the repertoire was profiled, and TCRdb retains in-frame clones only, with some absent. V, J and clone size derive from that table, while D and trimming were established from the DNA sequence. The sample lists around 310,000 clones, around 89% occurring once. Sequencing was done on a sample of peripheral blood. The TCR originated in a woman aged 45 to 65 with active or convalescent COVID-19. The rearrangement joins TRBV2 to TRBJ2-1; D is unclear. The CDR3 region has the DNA TGTGCCAGCAGTCTCGCGAGCTCCTACAATGAGCAGTTCTTC. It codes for CASSLASSYNEQFF.